These 30 T cell receptor beta chains were all obtained from the same sample, sequenced in a study of shared clonotypes between healthy human individuals. Profiling relied on immunoSEQ multiplex PCR, and the TCRdb table lists in-frame clones only, not all of them. The table shows roughly 1,600,000 clones, with 98% occurring only once. The specimen was naive CD4+ T cells sorted from blood. Sample subset: CD45RA+ positively selected. The origin of the receptors is a man under 40 in good health.

The chain recombines TRBV4-1 with TRBJ1-2; no clear D gene. There are 14 residues in the CDR3. The V end lost 6 bases, the J end lost 4 bases, and 15 bases lay between the germline ends. Germline V gives CDR1 MGHRA, CDR2 YSYEKL. The CDR3 is CASSPRALGYGYTF. CDR3 in DNA: TGCGCCAGCAGTCCCCGGGCCCTCGGCTATGGCTACACCTTC.

The V gene is TRBV7-2, the J gene TRBJ2-3; D is undetermined. V lost 5 bases and J lost 0, with 21 bases in between. CDR1 SGHTA and CDR2 FQGNSA come from the germline V gene. CDR3 length: 18 residues. The DNA of the CDR3 is TGTGCCAGCAGCCACAAACAACCAATACTTTCTAGCACAGATACGCAGTATTTT. This gives the protein CASSHKQPILSSTDTQYF.

The gene calls are TRBV7-9 and TRBJ2-3; 9 bases are shared with TRBD2. Looked up from germline, CDR1 is SEHNR and CDR2 is FQNEAQ (reference sequence). This CDR3 comprises 18 residues. Germline trimming cut 1 base from V and 1 base from J; bases unmatched to any gene: 9. The CDR3 sequence: CASSLGTSAQIGTDTQYF. CDR3 coding DNA: TGTGCCAGCAGCTTAGGGACTAGCGCTCAAATCGGCACAGATACGCAGTATTTT.

The genes are TRBV30 and TRBJ1-1, with 9 bases identical to TRBD1. This CDR3 has 14 amino acids. V lost 3 bases, J lost 1 base, and 3 bases stayed unmatched. The germline gives CDR1 GTSNPN, CDR2 SVGIG (reference sequence). CDR3 in amino acids: CAWRGTGSNTEAFF. CDR3 nucleotides: TGTGCCTGGAGGGGGACAGGGTCGAACACTGAAGCTTTCTTT. The full variable domain, completed using reference TRBV30 and TRBJ1-1, is SQTIHQWPATLVQPVGSPLSLECTVEGTSNPNLYWYRQAAGRGLQLLFYSVGIGQISSEVPQNLSASRPQDRQFILSSKKLLLSDSGFYLCAWRGTGSNTEAFFGQGTRLTVV.

The chain employs TRBV7-8 and TRBJ1-5; D gene ambiguous. CDR1 and CDR2 from the germline V gene are SGHVS and FQNEAQ. CDR3 length: 16 amino acids. With 1 base removed from V and 0 bases from J, the gap between germline ends came to 10 bases. The CDR3 nucleotides are TGTGCCAGCAGCTTAGAGGGCTTCCTTAGCAATCAGCCCCAGCATTTT. It codes for CASSLEGFLSNQPQHF.

The chain carries TRBV6-5 and TRBJ1-5; perhaps TRBD1 as D (5 bases). V dropped 2 bases and J dropped 11 bases, with 10 bases sitting between them. Germline V lookup: CDR1 MNHEY, CDR2 SVGAGI. This CDR3 region has 12 residues. The CDR3 loop reads CASSYSGGAQHF. The CDR3, as DNA: TGTGCCAGCAGTTACAGCGGAGGGGCCCAGCATTTT.

This clone was picked up one time. The chain combines TRBV5-4 with TRBJ1-1; D ambiguous. V lost 0 bases to trimming and J lost 6 bases, with 15 bases between them. CDR1 is SGHNT and CDR2 is YYREEE in the germline V gene (reference sequence). The CDR3 is 15 residues long. The CDR3 region has the DNA TGTGCCAGCAGCTTGGCGGCGGGTGAAGCATCTGAAGCTTTCTTT. Protein: CASSLAAGEASEAFF.

This clone was detected only once. This chain connects TRBV28 to TRBJ1-5, with unresolved D. The germline gives CDR1 MDHEN, CDR2 SYDVKM. CDR3 length equals 14 residues. With 2 bases removed from V and 4 bases from J, the gap between germline ends came to 9 bases. The CDR3 DNA reads TGTGCCAGCAGTTTAAACCTGAGAAATCAGCCCCAGCATTTT. Translated: CASSLNLRNQPQHF.

J is TRBJ2-1 and V is TRBV5-1; TRBD2 matches 10 bases. The J segment lost 5 bases and the V segment lost 4 bases, leaving 12 bases of the junction unmatched. The CDR3 runs to 17 residues. Germline V CDR1 and CDR2: SGHRS, YFSETQ. CDR3 DNA: TGCGCCAGCAGCCTCTCGATACCCGGGACTAGCGACAATGAGCAGTTCTTC. It yields the protein CASSLSIPGTSDNEQFF. The variable domain in full, completed from reference TRBV5-1 and TRBJ2-1, reads KAGVTQTPRYLIKTRGQQVTLSCSPISGHRSVSWYQQTPGQGLQFLFEYFSETQRNKGNFPGRFSGRQFSNSRSEMNVSTLELGDSALYLCASSLSIPGTSDNEQFFGPGTRLTVL.

The gene calls are TRBV5-6 and TRBJ2-5; perhaps TRBD2 as D (7 bases). The CDR3 runs 16 residues. The germline V gene encodes CDR1 SGHDT and CDR2 YYEEEE. The V gene lost 3 bases and the J gene lost 2 bases, with 17 bases spanning the gap. The DNA of the CDR3 is TGTGCCAGCAGCTATTACATCGGGGGGCGGCAAGAGACCCAGTACTTC. Translation gives CASSYYIGGRQETQYF.

The count of this clone is one. The same CDR3 also results from other DNA sequences found in this sample. The V gene is TRBV18, the J gene TRBJ1-1; D gene unclear. V was pared by 6 bases and J by 0 bases, with 8 bases between. Germline assignment: CDR1 KGHSH and CDR2 LQKENI. The CDR3 has 13 amino acids. CDR3 region: CASSADLNTEAFF. In DNA form, the CDR3 reads TGTGCCAGCTCGGCGGACTTGAACACTGAAGCTTTCTTT.

CDR3 sequence (DNA): TGTGCCAGCAGAACTCAGAAGCTCAATCAGCCCCAGCATTTT. Protein: CASRTQKLNQPQHF. The chain has TRBV7-9 and TRBJ1-5, with unresolved D. V shed 6 bases and J shed 3 bases, with 12 bases lying between them. The CDR3 extends over 14 amino acids. CDR1 SEHNR and CDR2 FQNEAQ come from the germline V gene (reference sequence). Combining the CDR3 with reference TRBV7-9 and TRBJ1-5 gives the whole variable domain DTGVSQNPRHKITKRGQNVTFRCDPISEHNRLYWYRQTLGQGPEFLTYFQNEAQLEKSRLLSDRFSAERPKGSFSTLEIQRTEQGDSAMYLCASRTQKLNQPQHFGDGTRLSIL.

V is TRBV28 and J is TRBJ2-3, with 8 bases that match TRBD2. The ends lost 6 bases at V and 0 bases at J; junction bases unmatched: 8. The V gene's germline CDR1 is MDHEN and CDR2 SYDVKM. This CDR3 is 16 amino acids long. CDR3 bases: TGTGCCAGCAGAAATGGACTAGCCTATAGCACAGATACGCAGTATTTT. Its translation is CASRNGLAYSTDTQYF.

V gene TRBV18 combines with J gene TRBJ2-1, with D tentatively TRBD2 (6 bases). CDR1 KGHSH and CDR2 LQKENI come from the germline V gene. The ends were cut back, 2 bases at V and 7 bases at J, with 18 bases in the middle. The length of the CDR3 is 16 residues. CDR3 DNA: TGTGCCAGCTCACCAAAAGCGGGCCCAACTCCGAATGAGCAGTTCTTC. The encoded protein is CASSPKAGPTPNEQFF.

The chain uses TRBV5-1 and TRBJ1-5; TRBD1 aligns across 8 bases. Per the germline V gene, CDR1 is SGHRS and CDR2 is YFSETQ. V dropped 4 bases and J dropped 6; count of bases not matched to a gene: 9. The CDR3 totals 15 residues. This CDR3 reads CASSPTGDGTQPQHF. CDR3 nucleotide sequence: TGCGCCAGCAGCCCGACAGGGGACGGCACTCAGCCCCAGCATTTT.

V gene TRBV30 combines with J gene TRBJ1-3, with D maybe TRBD1 (5 bases). V lost 2 bases and J lost 4, with 12 bases in between. The germline V gene encodes CDR1 GTSNPN and CDR2 SVGIG (reference sequence). The CDR3 totals 14 residues. CDR3 in amino acids: CAWSLEQGGNTIYF. The CDR3 nucleotides are TGTGCCTGGAGTCTCGAGCAGGGCGGAAACACCATATATTTT.

This clone has more than one count but fewer than ten. The chain is built from TRBV6-5 and TRBJ1-1, with 8 bases aligning to TRBD1. Germline V gene lookup returns CDR1 MNHEY and CDR2 SVGAGI. The CDR3 covers 13 residues. Losses at the gene ends were 6 bases for V and 5 bases for J; bases not matched to a gene: 5. The CDR3 DNA is TGTGCCAGCAGCCTAGGACAGGGTACTGAAGCTTTCTTT. Amino acid sequence: CASSLGQGTEAFF.

The gene calls are TRBV6-1 and TRBJ2-7; D call uncertain. Per germline, CDR1 MNHNS and CDR2 SASEGT. V gave up 0 bases and J gave up 3 bases, with 12 bases separating them. The CDR3 runs to 15 residues. The CDR3 nucleotides are TGTGCCAGCAGTGAAGCAGGCAGCCAGATCTACGAGCAGTACTTC. Its protein product is CASSEAGSQIYEQYF.

This chain links TRBV9 with TRBJ2-1; tentatively, D is TRBD2 (5 bases). Germline lookup yields CDR1 SGDLS and CDR2 YYNGEE. V lost 1 base and J 5 bases, leaving 7 bases between the germline ends. This CDR3 is built from 13 residues. The CDR3 DNA is TGTGCCAGCAGCGTATTACTAGACAATGAGCAGTTCTTC. This gives the protein CASSVLLDNEQFF. The entire variable domain, with the rest obtained from reference TRBV9 and TRBJ2-1, is as follows: DSGVTQTPKHLITATGQRVTLRCSPRSGDLSVYWYQQSLDQGLQFLIQYYNGEERAKGNILERFSAQQFPDLHSELNLSSLELGDSALYFCASSVLLDNEQFFGPGTRLTVL.

Only one count was recorded for this clone. This rearrangement joins TRBV7-2 to TRBJ2-1; 8 bases agree with TRBD2. The germline gives CDR1 SGHTA, CDR2 FQGNSA. The CDR3 extends over 15 amino acids. Trimming cost V 3 bases and J 4 bases; bases outside gene matches: 5. CDR3 in amino acids: CASSFGLAQYNEQFF. In DNA, the CDR3 is TGTGCCAGCAGCTTCGGACTAGCACAGTACAATGAGCAGTTCTTC. The complete variable domain, with remaining parts taken from reference TRBV7-2 and TRBJ2-1, reads GAGVSQSPSNKVTEKGKDVELRCDPISGHTALYWYRQSLGQGLEFLIYFQGNSAPDKSGLPSDRFSAERTGGSVSTLTIQRTQQEDSAVYLCASSFGLAQYNEQFFGPGTRLTVL.

The chain has TRBV5-6 and TRBJ2-7, with 10 bases aligning to TRBD1. Germline V gene data show CDR1 as SGHDT and CDR2 as YYEEEE. The trim removed 5 bases at V and 5 bases at J, leaving 10 bases unmatched. The CDR3 sequence is 15 residues long. Here the CDR3 reads CASSLSGTGDHEQYF. DNA for the CDR3: TGTGCCAGCAGTCTCTCCGGGACAGGGGACCACGAGCAGTACTTC. Full variable domain (rest looked up from reference TRBV5-6 and TRBJ2-7): DAGVTQSPTHLIKTRGQQVTLRCSPKSGHDTVSWYQQALGQGPQFIFQYYEEEERQRGNFPDRFSGHQFPNYSSELNVNALLLGDSALYLCASSLSGTGDHEQYFGPGTRLTVT.

The gene calls are TRBV5-1 and TRBJ2-3, with D maybe TRBD1 (5 bases). V was clipped by 1 base and J by 5 bases, with 11 bases between them. Germline V gene lookup returns CDR1 SGHRS and CDR2 YFSETQ. This CDR3 is 14 amino acids long. The CDR3 DNA follows: TGCGCCAGCAGCTTGAGGACACCCGGAGATACGCAGTATTTT. Encoded protein: CASSLRTPGDTQYF.

The rearrangement links TRBV5-6 to TRBJ2-5; D possibly corresponds to TRBD1 (6 bases). The V gene lost 3 bases and the J gene lost 5 bases, with 14 bases spanning the gap. The CDR3 runs to 14 residues. Germline lookup yields CDR1 SGHDT and CDR2 YYEEEE. The CDR3, as DNA: TGTGCCAGCAGCTACCCGACAGGAACGGAGACCCAGTACTTC. It yields the protein CASSYPTGTETQYF.

A word on this clone: Other DNA sequences within the sample encode an identical CDR3. The rearrangement links TRBV19 to TRBJ1-5; TRBD1 matches at 8 bases. The CDR3 has 15 amino acids. Germline loops: CDR1 LNHDA, CDR2 SQIVND (reference sequence). The J segment lost 0 bases and the V segment lost 5 bases, leaving 3 bases of the junction unmatched. The CDR3 is CASSVDRGSNQPQHF. In nucleotides, the CDR3 is TGTGCCAGTAGTGTCGACAGGGGTAGCAATCAGCCCCAGCATTTT.

The chain links TRBV5-1 to TRBJ2-3; maybe TRBD2 (5 bases). The germline V gene encodes CDR1 SGHRS and CDR2 YFSETQ. Trimming took off 6 bases at V and 2 bases at J, with 19 bases between the two ends. The CDR3 contains 16 residues. CDR3 nucleotide sequence: TGCGCCAGCATGGACGGGGTGTTTTTCCTCACAGATACGCAGTATTTT. Its translation is CASMDGVFFLTDTQYF.

About this clone: Other DNA sequences in this sample translate to the same CDR3. The V gene is TRBV5-1, the J gene TRBJ2-5; 7 positions agree with TRBD2. V dropped 0 bases and J dropped 5; count of bases not matched to a gene: 4. The V gene's germline CDR1 is SGHRS and CDR2 YFSETQ. The CDR3 loop spans 14 amino acids. This CDR3 is CASSLEGREETQYF. The CDR3, as DNA: TGCGCCAGCAGCTTGGAAGGGAGGGAGGAGACCCAGTACTTC.

The V and J genes are TRBV28 and TRBJ1-5; possible D gene TRBD1, 6 bases. There are 13 residues in the CDR3. Germline CDR1 is MDHEN and CDR2 is SYDVKM. V lost 11 bases, J lost 0 bases, and 11 bases lay in between. CDR3 protein: CAVQGYSNQPQHF. CDR3 DNA: TGTGCCGTACAGGGTTATAGCAATCAGCCCCAGCATTTT.

This clone was seen only a few times. The chain has TRBV2 and TRBJ2-7, with D perhaps assigned TRBD1 or TRBD2 (5 bases each). CDR3 size: 11 residues. CDR1 and CDR2 (germline): SNHLY, FYNNEI. The ends were cut back, 8 bases at V and 5 bases at J, with 10 bases in the middle. This CDR3 is CASGWDHEQYF. CDR3 nucleotides: TGTGCCAGCGGGTGGGACCACGAGCAGTACTTC. Filled out from reference TRBV2 and TRBJ2-7, the complete variable domain reads EPEVTQTPSHQVTQMGQEVILRCVPISNHLYFYWYRQILGQKVEFLVSFYNNEISEKSEIFDDQFSVERPDGSNFTLKIRSTKLEDSAMYFCASGWDHEQYFGPGTRLTVT.

V gene TRBV4-1 combines with J gene TRBJ1-4; D is ambiguous. Germline CDR1 MGHRA, CDR2 YSYEKL. The germline V and J ends were trimmed by 2 bases and 4 bases, with 2 bases remaining between them. The CDR3 totals 12 residues. In DNA, the CDR3 is TGCGCCAGCAGCCAAAATAATGAAAAACTGTTTTTT. It specifies CASSQNNEKLFF.

The V and J genes are TRBV7-9 and TRBJ2-5, with D tentatively TRBD1 (6 bases). CDR3 length equals 14 residues. The ends were cut back, 3 bases at V and 5 bases at J, with 13 bases in the middle. Looked up from germline, CDR1 is SEHNR and CDR2 is FQNEAQ (reference sequence). In DNA form, the CDR3 reads TGTGCCAGCAGCTTCGCGAGGGGGTTGGAGACCCAGTACTTC. This translates into CASSFARGLETQYF.